This TCR beta chain was sequenced during a study of T-cell reconstitution after alpha-beta-depleted transplantation in children. The authors prepared the TCRbeta library with unique molecular identifiers. From the PCR reads, TCRdb called clonotypes with MiXCR, one entry per CDR3 protein. Of about 370,000 distinct CDR3 sequences listed, over 20% are singletons. The sample holds a few counts of this clonotype. The sequence was collected from a human donor who donated a stem cell graft to a child with acute myeloid leukemia. Sequenced material: PBMCs from the stem cell graft donor, taken from the stem cell graft.

The CDR3 spells CATSDKSFGEQFF. Here the CDR3 DNA reads TGTGCCACCAGTGATAAGAGTTTTGGTGAGCAGTTCTTC. The V and J genes are TRBV24-1 and TRBJ2-1; no clear D. The CDR3 length is 13 residues. V was pared by 3 bases and J by 9 bases, with 11 bases between. From germline, CDR1 is KGHDR and CDR2 SFDVKD.